This T cell receptor beta chain was found in a study of T cells in Graves' hyperthyroidism and ophthalmopathy. The investigators amplified TCR beta CDR3 regions from RNA transcripts. Carried out on the TCR CDR3, a first-round RT-PCR used the HTBI primer set. TCRdb itself ran the multiplex PCR reads through MiXCR, one entry per CDR3 protein. The sample yields 200,000 to 300,000 distinct CDR3 sequences, less than 20% seen once. In its sample, this clonotype was seen many times. V was clipped by 3 bases and J by 1 base, with 3 bases between them. CDR3 length: 12 residues. Germline V lookup: CDR1 SNHLY, CDR2 FYNNEI. A patient was excluded if there was uncontrolled infection, other autoimmune disease, pregnancy or lactation. The diagnoses drew upon clinical symptoms, serum thyroxine and TRAb, thyroid ultrasound and orbital computed tomography.

The chain has TRBV2 and TRBJ1-1; no reliable D call. The origin of this receptor is a woman aged 18-29 years with Graves' ophthalmopathy. Sequencing used blood. As DNA, the CDR3 is TGTGCCAGCAGTGAGACGAACACTGAAGCTTTCTTT. It codes for CASSETNTEAFF.